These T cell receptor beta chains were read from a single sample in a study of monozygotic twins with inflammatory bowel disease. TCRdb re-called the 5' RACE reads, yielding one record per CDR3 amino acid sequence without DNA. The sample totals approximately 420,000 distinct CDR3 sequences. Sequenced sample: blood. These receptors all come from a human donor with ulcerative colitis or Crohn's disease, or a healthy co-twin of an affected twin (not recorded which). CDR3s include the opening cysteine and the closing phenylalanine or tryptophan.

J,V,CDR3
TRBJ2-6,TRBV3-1,CASSHTDLPTFKSGANVLTF
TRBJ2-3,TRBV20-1,CSATVNWGTDTQYF
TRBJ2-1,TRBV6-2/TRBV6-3,CASRPSGSFYNEQFF
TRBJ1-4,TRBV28,CASVLAGGGEKLFF
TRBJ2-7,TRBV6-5,CASSYPPSGGSEQYF
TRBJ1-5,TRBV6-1,CASSRRQGSQPQHF
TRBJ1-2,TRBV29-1,CSVPDRFYGYTF
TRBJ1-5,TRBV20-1,CSAYAQDRPNQPQHF
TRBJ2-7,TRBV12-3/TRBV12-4,CASSPTKSEQYF
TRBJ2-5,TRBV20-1,CSAIKGASETQYF
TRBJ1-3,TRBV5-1,CASSLEGPASSGNTIYF
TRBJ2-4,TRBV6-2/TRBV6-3,CASTDPGQKNIQYF
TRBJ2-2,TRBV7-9,CASSSGQGVANTGELFF
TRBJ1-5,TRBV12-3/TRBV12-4,CASEGGNQPQHF
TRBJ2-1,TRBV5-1,CASSFRRARYNEQFF
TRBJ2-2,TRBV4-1,CASSQDATGGTGELFF
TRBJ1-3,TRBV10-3,CAIRDTTLSGNTIYF
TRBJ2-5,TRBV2,CASSEANGPGTQYF